The rows below give T cell receptor beta chains drawn from one sample of a study of blood T cell repertoires in COVID-19. The assay was immunoSEQ multiplex PCR, and TCRdb's table has in-frame clones only and misses some. Here the sample spans just over 250,000 clones, over 75% being singletons. The sample was peripheral blood. These receptors were taken from a woman aged 50 to 65 with acute or convalescent COVID-19. Both conserved end residues are part of each CDR3. D genes are given only for firm matches. Size is omitted from some rows. Given values are once, few, many or a class for expanded clones.

clone size,CDR3 length,J gene,D gene,V gene,CDR3 protein,CDR3 DNA
-,14,TRBJ2-1,-,TRBV19,CASSKGEQDNEQFF,TGTGCCAGTAGTAAGGGAGAGCAAGACAATGAGCAGTTCTTC
-,14,TRBJ2-3,TRBD2,TRBV7-3,CASSLTSGTDTQYF,TGTGCCAGCAGCCTGACTAGCGGCACAGATACGCAGTATTTT
-,15,TRBJ1-1,-,TRBV5-1,CASSLTRNMNTEAFF,TGCGCCAGCAGCCTAACTAGAAACATGAACACTGAAGCTTTCTTT
once,16,TRBJ1-1,-,TRBV11-1,CASSSNRESLNTEAFF,TGTGCCAGCAGCTCAAACAGGGAATCCTTGAACACTGAAGCTTTCTTT
once,13,TRBJ2-4,-,TRBV19,CASSRDSWNIQYF,TGTGCCAGTAGCCGGGATTCATGGAACATTCAGTACTTC
-,15,TRBJ2-1,TRBD2,TRBV7-8,CASSDLAGPYNEQFF,TGTGCCAGCAGCGACCTAGCGGGCCCTTACAATGAGCAGTTCTTC
-,15,TRBJ1-2,-,TRBV5-1,CASSSGGDPIYGYTF,TGCGCCAGCAGCTCGGGGGGAGATCCTATCTATGGCTACACCTTC
-,20,TRBJ1-2,TRBD1,TRBV19,CASRIRARGQGASSDYGYTF,TGTGCCAGTAGGATCCGGGCCCGAGGACAGGGGGCATCGTCGGACTATGGCTACACCTTC
-,13,TRBJ1-1,-,TRBV19,CATKDRRNTEAFF,TGTGCCACCAAGGACAGACGGAACACTGAAGCTTTCTTT
once,15,TRBJ1-4,-,TRBV5-1,CASSPRQTFNEKLFF,TGCGCCAGCAGCCCTCGACAAACCTTCAATGAAAAACTGTTTTTT
-,15,TRBJ2-7,TRBD2,TRBV28,CASSDASGIIGKQYF,TGTGCCAGCAGCGACGCTAGCGGAATCATTGGAAAGCAGTACTTC
-,12,TRBJ1-2,TRBD1,TRBV12-3/TRBV12-4,CASSLGQSGYTF,TGTGCCAGCAGTTTGGGACAGTCTGGCTACACCTTC
few,15,TRBJ1-4,TRBD1,TRBV18,CASSLGQAANEKLFF,TGTGCCAGCTCACTGGGACAGGCCGCGAATGAAAAACTGTTTTTT
-,12,TRBJ2-7,TRBD2,TRBV29-1,CDLAGYSYEQYF,TGCGACCTAGCGGGGTACTCCTACGAGCAGTACTTC
-,16,TRBJ2-1,TRBD2,TRBV7-6,CASSSSLAGAYNEQFF,TGTGCCAGCAGCTCGAGCCTAGCGGGAGCCTACAATGAGCAGTTCTTC
-,16,TRBJ2-7,TRBD2,TRBV27,CASSFVSGRATYEQYF,TGTGCCAGCAGTTTCGTAAGCGGGAGGGCGACCTACGAGCAGTACTTC
-,13,TRBJ2-1,TRBD2,TRBV7-9,CASEAGVYNEQFF,TGTGCCAGCGAAGCGGGAGTCTACAATGAGCAGTTCTTC
-,15,TRBJ1-4,TRBD1,TRBV4-1,CASSHGDRDGEKLFF,TGCGCCAGCAGCCACGGCGACAGGGATGGTGAAAAACTGTTTTTT
-,16,TRBJ2-3,-,TRBV18,CASSPTGTLSTDTQYF,TGTGCCAGCTCACCAACCGGGACTCTTTCCACAGATACGCAGTATTTT
-,13,TRBJ2-7,TRBD1,TRBV7-9,CASSLGQGDEQYF,TGTGCCAGCAGCTTGGGACAGGGGGACGAGCAGTACTTC